This T cell receptor beta chain was captured by sequencing in a study of shared clonotypes between healthy human individuals. General study points: Generation probabilities were higher for clonotypes shared across all four sorted-subset donors than for unshared ones.

Samples underwent the assay at deep level. Profiled with immunoSEQ multiplex PCR; TCRdb holds only in-frame clones, not every one. The sample consists of roughly 2 million clones, approximately 94% of them appearing once. A remark on this clone: Its cognate antigen is unknown.

Trimming at V came to 4 bases and at J to 4 bases, leaving 5 bases not matched to a gene. The V gene's germline CDR1 is MNHNS and CDR2 SASEGT. The CDR3 contains 15 residues. The receptor comes from a man between 18 and 29 years old in good health. The chain combines TRBV6-1 with TRBJ1-2, with 11 bases that match TRBD1. The source material was naive CD4+ T cells sorted from blood. Subset noted: CD45RA+ positively selected. This CDR3 is CASSAGQGASYGYTF. DNA of the CDR3: TGTGCCAGCAGTGCCGGACAGGGGGCGAGCTATGGCTACACCTTC.